Listed here are 16 T cell receptor beta chains from one sample, sequenced in a study of blood T cell repertoires in COVID-19. TCRdb's table, derived via immunoSEQ multiplex PCR, lists solely in-frame clones and lacks some. The sample lists about 220,000 clones; more than 80% were seen once. Sequences were obtained from PBMCs or T cells enriched from blood (not recorded which). Every receptor here comes from a woman aged 40-49 years with acute COVID-19.

J is TRBJ2-3 and V is TRBV3-1 (or the pseudogene TRBV3-2); 9 positions match TRBD2. The CDR3 length is 13 residues. The germline CDR1 and CDR2 sequences are LGHDT and YNNKEL (reference sequence). The V segment lost 6 bases and the J segment 10 bases; nucleotides outside the gene matches: 8. The CDR3 loop reads CASSPMRTSAQYF. Here the CDR3 DNA reads TGTGCCAGCAGTCCCATGAGGACTAGCGCGCAGTATTTT.

This chain uses TRBV12-3 or TRBV12-4 with TRBJ2-5; the match to TRBD1 covers 8 bases. CDR3 length: 13 residues. V lost 7 bases to trimming and J lost 5 bases; unmatched junction nucleotides: 6. This chain's CDR3 is CASTGTGRETQYF. The DNA for the CDR3 is TGTGCCAGCACCGGGACAGGCCGGGAGACCCAGTACTTC.

The chain is built from TRBV4-3 and TRBJ1-1, with no clear D. The germline V and J ends were trimmed by 0 bases and 1 base, with 18 bases remaining between them. Germline assignment: CDR1 LGHNA and CDR2 YSLEER. The CDR3 is 18 residues long. The CDR3, as DNA: TGCGCCAGCAGCCAAGAGGGATATGGACCGGGATCGAACACTGAAGCTTTCTTT. It yields the protein CASSQEGYGPGSNTEAFF.

The chain employs TRBV19 and TRBJ1-5; perhaps TRBD1 as D (5 bases). Germline loops: CDR1 LNHDA, CDR2 SQIVND (reference sequence). The V gene lost 3 bases and the J gene lost 5 bases, with 14 bases spanning the gap. The CDR3 runs to 15 residues. The DNA for the CDR3 is TGTGCCAGTAGTATGCGGGGGAAGGTGGATCAGCCCCAGCATTTT. Its protein product is CASSMRGKVDQPQHF.

The rearrangement joins TRBV5-4 to TRBJ2-1, with a weak D call TRBD1 (7 bases). V was pared by 0 bases and J by 5 bases, with 12 bases between. Germline values: CDR1 SGHNT, CDR2 YYREEE (reference sequence). CDR3 size: 15 residues. CDR3 protein: CASSLGQGGDNEQFF. The CDR3 region has the DNA TGTGCCAGCAGCTTGGGACAGGGCGGGGACAATGAGCAGTTCTTC.

The rearrangement links TRBV7-8 to TRBJ1-6; 7 bases are a match to TRBD1. Per germline, CDR1 SGHVS and CDR2 FQNEAQ. The CDR3 totals 15 residues. After removal of 3 bases from V and 9 bases from J, the junction contained 8 bases not matched to a gene. The CDR3 nucleotides are TGTGCCAGCAGCTTGTTCCGGGACAGAATTTCACCCCTCCACTTT. Protein product: CASSLFRDRISPLHF. Complete variable domain (other parts from reference TRBV7-8 and TRBJ1-6): GAGVSQSPRYKVAKRGQDVALRCDPISGHVSLFWYQQALGQGPEFLTYFQNEAQLDKSGLPSDRFFAERPEGSVSTLKIQRTQQEDSAVYLCASSLFRDRISPLHFGNGTRLTVT.

The chain employs TRBV20-1 and TRBJ2-5; the match to TRBD1 covers 7 bases. The V segment lost 4 bases and the J segment 5 bases; nucleotides outside the gene matches: 1. Germline assignment: CDR1 DFQATT and CDR2 SNEGSKA (reference sequence). The CDR3 is 11 amino acids. The CDR3 here is CSATRGETQYF. CDR3 coding DNA: TGCAGTGCTACCAGGGGGGAGACCCAGTACTTC.

The chain uses TRBV19 and TRBJ1-1, with D tentatively TRBD1 (5 bases). This CDR3 spans 15 amino acids. Trimming left V 7 bases short and J 1 base short, with 16 bases between. Germline V gene lookup returns CDR1 LNHDA and CDR2 SQIVND (reference sequence). The CDR3 DNA reads as TGTGCCAGTACTCCTCGGCGGCAGGGGAACACTGAAGCTTTCTTT. It specifies CASTPRRQGNTEAFF.

The chain links TRBV29-1 to TRBJ1-2; D remains unclear. V gave up 5 bases and J gave up 0 bases, with 13 bases separating them. The CDR3 covers 14 residues. Germline V gene sequence: CDR1 SQVTM, CDR2 ANQGSEA. The CDR3 is CSVPSTTANYGYTF. The CDR3 coding sequence is TGCAGCGTTCCTTCAACCACAGCTAACTATGGCTACACCTTC.

The chain employs TRBV2 and TRBJ1-2; D is unclear. The CDR3 contains 14 residues. Trimming shortened V by 7 bases and J by 4 bases, and 16 bases separated the two germline ends. Per the germline V gene, CDR1 is SNHLY and CDR2 is FYNNEI. This CDR3 reads CASTGDSTPYGYTF. For the CDR3, the DNA is TGTGCCAGCACGGGAGACTCAACCCCCTATGGCTACACCTTC.

This rearrangement joins TRBV2 to TRBJ1-1; possibly TRBD1 for D (5 bases). Germline lookup yields CDR1 SNHLY and CDR2 FYNNEI. The CDR3 totals 12 residues. Between the trimmed V and J ends, which lost 5 bases and 5 bases, there was a span of 9 bases. CDR3 bases: TGTGCCAGCAGTTCAGGGTGGACTGAAGCTTTCTTT. Its translation is CASSSGWTEAFF. Variable domain in full (rest from reference TRBV2 and TRBJ1-1): EPEVTQTPSHQVTQMGQEVILRCVPISNHLYFYWYRQILGQKVEFLVSFYNNEISEKSEIFDDQFSVERPDGSNFTLKIRSTKLEDSAMYFCASSSGWTEAFFGQGTRLTVV.

The chain joins TRBV7-2 to TRBJ2-5; 11 bases map to TRBD2. This CDR3 has 16 residues. With 5 bases clipped from V and 2 bases from J, the junction kept 7 bases outside the gene matches. Germline V gene data show CDR1 as SGHTA and CDR2 as FQGNSA. CDR3 nucleotide sequence: TGTGCCAGCAGCGCAGGGCCTAGCGGGGGGCAAGAGACCCAGTACTTC. Translating gives CASSAGPSGGQETQYF. The whole variable domain, filled in from reference TRBV7-2 and TRBJ2-5, reads GAGVSQSPSNKVTEKGKDVELRCDPISGHTALYWYRQSLGQGLEFLIYFQGNSAPDKSGLPSDRFSAERTGGSVSTLTIQRTQQEDSAVYLCASSAGPSGGQETQYFGPGTRLLVL.

CDR3 nucleotides: TGTGCCAGGGGCGGGGGGCCCTACGAGCAGTACGTC. This codes for CARGGGPYEQYV. V gene TRBV5-3 combines with J gene TRBJ2-7; 8 positions agree with TRBD2. TRBV5-3 belongs to the ORF category, with a function that is uncertain. This CDR3 comprises 12 residues. The ends lost 8 bases at V and 2 bases at J; junction bases unmatched: 3.

This clone appeared a single time. The J gene is TRBJ2-1, the V gene TRBV18, with D possibly matching TRBD1 (6 bases). This CDR3 spans 13 amino acids. The germline V and J ends were trimmed by 4 bases and 6 bases, with 10 bases remaining between them. CDR1 is KGHSH and CDR2 is LQKENI in the germline V gene. CDR3 DNA sequence: TGTGCCAGCTCACGGGGGCAAAGCAATGAGCAGTTCTTC. As protein: CASSRGQSNEQFF.

The V gene is TRBV7-2, the J gene TRBJ2-2; maybe TRBD1 (6 bases). Trimming took off 1 base at V and 0 bases at J, with 9 bases between the two ends. CDR1 is SGHTA and CDR2 is FQGNSA in the germline V gene. The CDR3 runs to 16 residues. The DNA of the CDR3 is TGTGCCAGCAGCTTAGGTAGGACAGCGAACACCGGGGAGCTGTTTTTT. Translating it yields CASSLGRTANTGELFF.

This clone has only one observation. V gene TRBV19 combines with J gene TRBJ2-7; 13 positions agree with TRBD2. Per germline, CDR1 LNHDA and CDR2 SQIVND (reference sequence). The CDR3 is 16 amino acids. V lost 3 bases, J lost 1 base, and 3 bases stayed unmatched. The CDR3 sequence is CASSIGLAGVSYEQYF. The DNA for the CDR3 is TGTGCCAGTAGTATTGGACTAGCGGGGGTATCCTACGAGCAGTACTTC.